Detailed here is one T cell receptor beta chain. This record belongs to a study of patients and donors after allogeneic stem cell transplantation. The CDR3 has 16 amino acids. TCRdb called the RT-PCR reads again in MiXCR, with one record for every CDR3 protein. The table includes roughly 960,000 distinct CDR3 sequences, roughly 17% detected once. This sequence was found in a human donor who was either an allogeneic HSCT recipient or a stem cell or donor lymphocyte infusion donor (not recorded which). It is not recorded whose cells these are; they may come from a transplant donor. The sample was blood, either unsorted or a sorted T cell fraction (not recorded which). This chain connects TRBV21-1 to TRBJ2-3; TRBD2, as called in the table, went unchecked against the DNA. TRBV21-1 is tagged as a pseudogene. CDR3 sequence reads: CASSKVVTSGSDTQYF. As DNA, the CDR3 is TGTGCCAGCAGCAAAGTGGTGACTAGCGGGTCAGATACGCAGTATTTT.